These 8 T cell receptor beta chains were sequenced from one sample in a study of blood T cell repertoires in COVID-19. Repertoires were generated with immunoSEQ multiplex PCR, while TCRdb's copy carries only in-frame clones and drops some. The data contain around 180,000 clones, approximately 79% of them singletons. The sequenced material came from peripheral blood. The receptors stem from a woman older than 75 with acute or convalescent COVID-19.

The rearrangement links TRBV7-2 to TRBJ2-1; tentative D call: TRBD2 (5 bases). The ends were cut back, 0 bases at V and 6 bases at J, with 9 bases in the middle. The CDR3 covers 14 residues. The germline V gene encodes CDR1 SGHTA and CDR2 FQGNSA. CDR3 sequence reads: CASSLAAGRNEQFF. The CDR3 DNA sequence: TGTGCCAGCAGCTTAGCTGCGGGTCGCAATGAGCAGTTCTTC.

The chain carries TRBV7-9 and TRBJ2-1; D perhaps matches TRBD1 (5 bases). V was trimmed by 5 bases and J by 7 bases, leaving 21 bases between them. There are 16 residues in the CDR3. Germline assignment: CDR1 SEHNR and CDR2 FQNEAQ (reference sequence). The CDR3 DNA is TGTGCCAGCAGCCATTTTCTGGACACCTTGAGGAATGAGCAGTTCTTC. It encodes CASSHFLDTLRNEQFF.

This clone was seen more than once but under ten times. The V call is TRBV2, the J call TRBJ1-5; D uncertain. V gave up 6 bases and J gave up 5 bases, with 11 bases separating them. Germline-derived CDR1 and CDR2 are SNHLY and FYNNEI. The CDR3 extends over 13 amino acids. DNA for the CDR3: TGTGCCAGCAGACAGAATAGTGATCAGCCCCAGCATTTT. Translated, it gives CASRQNSDQPQHF.

J is TRBJ2-5 and V is TRBV7-9; 11 bases match TRBD2. J lost 7 bases, V lost 7 bases, and 8 bases had no gene match. The germline V gene has CDR1 SEHNR and CDR2 FQNEAQ (reference sequence). The CDR3 sequence is 14 residues long. For the CDR3, the DNA is TGTGCCAGCACGACTAGCGGGGTGTATGCGACCCAGTACTTC. Amino acid sequence: CASTTSGVYATQYF.

The chain couples TRBV30 to TRBJ1-5, with D perhaps matching TRBD1 (6 bases). The CDR3 loop spans 17 amino acids. Germline values: CDR1 GTSNPN, CDR2 SVGIG (reference sequence). V lost 2 bases, J lost 0 bases, and 17 bases lay in between. This CDR3 reads CAWSSDRIWNSNQPQHF. The CDR3 coding sequence is TGTGCCTGGAGTTCTGACAGGATTTGGAATAGCAATCAGCCCCAGCATTTT.

This clone appeared a single time. V and J are TRBV9 and TRBJ2-3; 7 nucleotides align to TRBD2. Germline values: CDR1 SGDLS, CDR2 YYNGEE. This CDR3 region has 13 residues. V gave up 8 bases and J gave up 0 bases; unmatched junction bases: 3. The CDR3 here is CASRSGSTDTQYF. The CDR3 nucleotides are TGTGCCAGTCGTAGCGGGAGCACAGATACGCAGTATTTT.

This clone was counted a single time. The V gene is TRBV30, the J gene TRBJ1-6, with D perhaps matching TRBD1 (6 bases). The germline V and J ends were trimmed by 8 bases and 6 bases, with 11 bases remaining between them. The CDR3 covers 12 residues. Germline CDR1 GTSNPN, CDR2 SVGIG (reference sequence). CDR3 loop: CATGSSNSPLHF. In DNA, the CDR3 is TGTGCCACAGGGAGTAGTAATTCACCCCTCCACTTT.

The genes are TRBV5-1 and TRBJ2-1, with 7 bases aligning to TRBD2. This CDR3 is 15 amino acids long. J lost 4 bases, V lost 1 base, and 5 bases had no gene match. Germline V gene lookup returns CDR1 SGHRS and CDR2 YFSETQ. CDR3 nucleotide sequence: TGCGCCAGCAGCTTGCAAGGGGAGGGTTACAATGAGCAGTTCTTC. Protein: CASSLQGEGYNEQFF.